This TCR beta chain comes out of a study of T cells after yellow fever vaccination. Germline CDR1 and CDR2: SGHTA and FQGNSA. The CDR3 is 18 amino acids. The V and J ends lost 1 base and 0 bases respectively, with 13 bases between them. MiXCR, run by TCRdb on the 5' RACE reads, gives a single entry per CDR3 protein. The table records 160,000 or so distinct CDR3 sequences, under 7.5% of them present only once. This clonotype was seen more than once but under ten times. The J gene is TRBJ1-6, the V gene TRBV7-2; D is perhaps TRBD1 (6 bases). The receptor was derived from a man aged 18 to 29 who received the YFV17D yellow fever vaccine. Sequenced here: CD4+ T cells sorted from PBMCs, sampled about 5 days after the first yellow fever vaccination. For the CDR3, the DNA is TGTGCCAGCAGCTTAGGGCAGGGGAAGGGCTCCTATAATTCACCCCTCCACTTT. It translates to CASSLGQGKGSYNSPLHF.